These 21 T cell receptor beta chains were all obtained from the same sample, sequenced in a study of T cells of healthy individuals. Each CDR3 protein is one row after TCRdb ran MiXCR on the 5' RACE reads. The sample holds approximately 50,000 distinct CDR3 sequences, over 12% seen once. These receptors were obtained from a human donor in good health.

The gene calls are TRBV7-9 and TRBJ2-1; D possibly corresponds to TRBD2 (5 bases). CDR1 and CDR2 (germline): SEHNR, FQNEAQ (reference sequence). Trimming took 3 bases from V and 6 from J, leaving 15 bases between them. The CDR3 covers 15 residues. CDR3 in DNA: TGTGCCAGCAGCTTGCCAGCGCTAGCTGGCAATGAGCAGTTCTTC. Translating it yields CASSLPALAGNEQFF.

This clonotype has a count of ten or more. The chain recombines TRBV6-5 with TRBJ1-1; D call uncertain. The CDR3 is 13 residues long. The germline V and J ends were trimmed by 6 bases and 7 bases, with 15 bases remaining between them. Per germline, CDR1 MNHEY and CDR2 SVGAGI. The DNA for the CDR3 is TGTGCCAGCAGGCCCCCAGCAGCTGGTGAAGCTTTCTTT. Translating gives CASRPPAAGEAFF.

V gene TRBV30 combines with J gene TRBJ2-2; the match to TRBD1 covers 12 bases. V dropped 8 bases and J dropped 5; count of bases not matched to a gene: 9. The CDR3 runs to 15 residues. CDR1 and CDR2 (germline): GTSNPN, SVGIG (reference sequence). The CDR3 nucleotides are TGTGCCCGGGGGAGGGACAGGGGGCAAACCGGGGAGCTGTTTTTT. Translation gives CARGRDRGQTGELFF.

Only a few counts were recorded for this clonotype. The chain is built from TRBV19 and TRBJ2-1; 8 nucleotides agree with TRBD2. The CDR3 extends over 14 amino acids. V was clipped by 5 bases and J by 5 bases; unmatched bases: 5. Looked up from germline, CDR1 is LNHDA and CDR2 is SQIVND (reference sequence). DNA of the CDR3: TGTGCCAGTAGTCCCGGGACTAGAGACAATGAGCAGTTCTTC. This encodes CASSPGTRDNEQFF. The full variable domain, its missing parts supplied by reference TRBV19 and TRBJ2-1, is DGGITQSPKYLFRKEGQNVTLSCEQNLNHDAMYWYRQDPGQGLRLIYYSQIVNDFQKGDIAEGYSVSREKKESFPLTVTSAQKNPTAFYLCASSPGTRDNEQFFGPGTRLTVL.

In its sample, this clonotype was seen many times. The V and J genes are TRBV5-1 and TRBJ2-5; 7 positions match TRBD1. Germline V gene sequence: CDR1 SGHRS, CDR2 YFSETQ. There are 14 residues in the CDR3. V lost 6 bases and J lost 3; bases outside the gene matches: 8. The CDR3 region is CASMQGGGEETQYF. The CDR3 region has the DNA TGCGCCAGCATGCAAGGGGGCGGCGAAGAGACCCAGTACTTC.

There are a few counts of this clonotype. V usage is TRBV7-9 and J usage is TRBJ1-2; D not resolved. V dropped 4 bases and J dropped 5 bases, with 8 bases sitting between them. The germline V gene encodes CDR1 SEHNR and CDR2 FQNEAQ (reference sequence). The CDR3 is 12 residues long. CDR3 bases: TGTGCCAGCAGCTACCAGGTTTATGGCTACACCTTC. Amino acids: CASSYQVYGYTF.

This clonotype was counted ten times or more. The V call is TRBV6-1, the J call TRBJ2-7; a weak D match, TRBD2 (6 bases). Per germline, CDR1 MNHNS and CDR2 SASEGT. CDR3 length: 15 amino acids. The V and J ends lost 2 bases and 0 bases respectively, with 11 bases between them. CDR3 protein: CASSETPGSSYEQYF. The CDR3 nucleotides are TGTGCCAGCAGTGAAACCCCCGGGAGCTCCTACGAGCAGTACTTC.

This clonotype has a handful of counts. The chain uses TRBV7-2 and TRBJ2-5; D remains ambiguous. V was shortened by 1 base and J by 2 bases, with 5 bases between the two germline ends. This CDR3 is 13 amino acids long. CDR1 and CDR2 (germline): SGHTA, FQGNSA. The CDR3 nucleotides are TGTGCCAGCAGCTTAGTAGGGCAAGAGACCCAGTACTTC. It specifies CASSLVGQETQYF.

This clonotype has a count of ten or more. The V call is TRBV20-1, the J call TRBJ2-7; 12 bases are shared with TRBD1. The V segment lost 2 bases and the J segment 6 bases; nucleotides outside the gene matches: 8. The CDR3 is 15 residues long. Germline-derived CDR1 and CDR2 are DFQATT and SNEGSKA (reference sequence). CDR3 loop: CSARLPGQGAIEQYF. The CDR3 coding sequence is TGCAGTGCTAGATTACCGGGACAGGGGGCGATCGAGCAGTACTTC.

The J gene is TRBJ1-1, the V gene TRBV6-2 or TRBV6-3, with D tentatively TRBD1 (5 bases). Deletions cut 7 bases from V and 0 bases from J, with 18 bases between. The CDR3 is 16 amino acids. In germline, CDR1 is MNHEY, CDR2 SVGEGT. The chain's CDR3 is CASTPKGSSMNTEAFF. The CDR3 coding sequence is TGTGCCAGCACCCCCAAGGGGTCGTCCATGAACACTGAAGCTTTCTTT.

As to this clonotype: A single base separates this from a much larger clone, so it may be a read error. This chain links TRBV2 with TRBJ2-1; no reliable D call. Trimming took 5 bases from V and 0 from J, leaving 11 bases between them. The CDR3 sequence is 15 residues long. Per the germline V gene, CDR1 is SNHLY and CDR2 is FYNNEI. CDR3 DNA sequence: TGTGCCAGCAGTTTCGGAGAGAGCTCCTACAATGAGCAGTTCTTC. Protein: CASSFGESSYNEQFF.

The V gene is TRBV5-1, the J gene TRBJ2-5, with D maybe TRBD1 (6 bases). The CDR3 spans 14 residues. The germline V and J ends were trimmed by 0 bases and 3 bases, with 9 bases remaining between them. CDR1 is SGHRS and CDR2 is YFSETQ in the germline V gene. The CDR3 DNA is TGCGCCAGCAGCTTGGCAGGGGCCGAAGAGACCCAGTACTTC. Its protein product is CASSLAGAEETQYF.

In this sample, this clonotype turned up many times. The chain couples TRBV11-2 to TRBJ2-3; D unresolved. Trimming shortened V by 5 bases and J by 5 bases, and 11 bases separated the two germline ends. Per the germline V gene, CDR1 is SGHAT and CDR2 is FQNNGV. This CDR3 has 13 residues. CDR3 sequence: CASSRGRKDTQYF. CDR3 in DNA: TGTGCCAGCAGCCGCGGACGGAAAGATACGCAGTATTTT. Drawing the rest from reference TRBV11-2 and TRBJ2-3, the complete variable domain is EAGVAQSPRYKIIEKRQSVAFWCNPISGHATLYWYQQILGQGPKLLIQFQNNGVVDDSQLPKDRFSAERLKGVDSTLKIQPAKLEDSAVYLCASSRGRKDTQYFGPGTRLTVL.

This clonotype appeared many times. V gene TRBV20-1 combines with J gene TRBJ2-6, with a possible D match to TRBD2 (5 bases). The germline V gene encodes CDR1 DFQATT and CDR2 SNEGSKA (reference sequence). The CDR3 length is 15 residues. V lost 0 bases and J lost 0, with 6 bases in between. The CDR3 reads CSAREGSSGANVLTF. For the CDR3, the DNA is TGCAGTGCTAGAGAGGGGAGCTCTGGGGCCAACGTCCTGACTTTC.

At least ten counts were recorded for this clonotype. CDR3 nucleotide sequence: TGTGCCAGCTCACTATCACTAGCGGGAGGAGGACAAGGCAAAAACATTCAGTACTTC. This translates into CASSLSLAGGGQGKNIQYF. V is TRBV18 and J is TRBJ2-4, with 12 bases matching TRBD2. This CDR3 contains 19 residues. J lost 3 bases, V lost 4 bases, and 13 bases had no gene match. Germline V gene sequence: CDR1 KGHSH, CDR2 LQKENI.

This clonotype was detected a few times. The chain combines TRBV7-9 with TRBJ2-3; D unclear. Trimming left V 6 bases short and J 4 bases short, with 8 bases between. Germline V gene data show CDR1 as SEHNR and CDR2 as FQNEAQ (reference sequence). The CDR3 totals 12 residues. This chain's CDR3 is CASRQPSDTQYF. As DNA, the CDR3 is TGTGCCAGCAGGCAACCGTCAGATACGCAGTATTTT.

Only a few counts were recorded for this clonotype. V is TRBV6-1 and J is TRBJ1-4; no clear D. V dropped 0 bases and J dropped 4 bases, with 12 bases sitting between them. Germline V lookup: CDR1 MNHNS, CDR2 SASEGT. There are 16 residues in the CDR3. The CDR3 loop is CASSEAKRMINEKLFF. CDR3 nucleotides: TGTGCCAGCAGTGAAGCGAAACGGATGATTAATGAAAAACTGTTTTTT.

This clonotype was seen many times. J is TRBJ1-4 and V is TRBV7-3, with unresolved D. Per germline, CDR1 SGHTA and CDR2 FQGTGA. The V end was cut by 1 base, the J end by 4 bases, with 4 bases between. The CDR3 loop spans 13 amino acids. The CDR3 nucleotides are TGTGCCAGCAGCTTAAGCTATAATGAAAAACTGTTTTTT. Residues: CASSLSYNEKLFF.

This clonotype has just a few counts. V and J are TRBV9 and TRBJ2-3, with D possibly matching TRBD1 (6 bases). The CDR3 length is 14 residues. Germline CDR1 reads SGDLS; CDR2 reads YYNGEE. V was trimmed by 2 bases and J by 3 bases, leaving 10 bases between them. The DNA of the CDR3 is TGTGCCAGCAGCGTGAGAGGGACAACAGATACGCAGTATTTT. As protein: CASSVRGTTDTQYF.

This clonotype has at least ten counts. The V gene is TRBV5-1, the J gene TRBJ2-1, with TRBD1 as a possible D gene (5 bases). Germline V gene data show CDR1 as SGHRS and CDR2 as YFSETQ. V was pared by 0 bases and J by 4 bases, with 11 bases between. The CDR3 loop spans 15 amino acids. CDR3 protein: CASSLGQGKYNEQFF. CDR3 coding DNA: TGCGCCAGCAGCTTGGGGCAGGGAAAATACAATGAGCAGTTCTTC. The variable domain in full, with the rest retrieved from reference TRBV5-1 and TRBJ2-1, is KAGVTQTPRYLIKTRGQQVTLSCSPISGHRSVSWYQQTPGQGLQFLFEYFSETQRNKGNFPGRFSGRQFSNSRSEMNVSTLELGDSALYLCASSLGQGKYNEQFFGPGTRLTVL.

The J gene is TRBJ2-2, the V gene TRBV6-2 or TRBV6-3, with D possibly matching TRBD1 (5 bases). The ends were cut back, 9 bases at V and 0 bases at J, with 17 bases in the middle. CDR3 length equals 16 residues. CDR1 MNHEY and CDR2 SVGEGT come from the germline V gene. The CDR3 bases are TGTGCCAGTCGGCCGGACATTTTCCCGAACACCGGGGAGCTGTTTTTT. It is translated as CASRPDIFPNTGELFF.